Given below is one T cell receptor beta chain in context. This clonotype was counted between two and nine times. No antigen is known for it. No quality values exist for individual bases; no much larger clone is one base distant. The library relied on 5' RACE. The sample was run on an Illumina HiSeq 2500. The second PCR ran for about 6 to 12 cycles and used a J-beta primer mix along with a sample-barcoded 5' primer. A template-switch 5' adaptor carrying 12 random nucleotides introduced a unique molecular identifier onto each TCR beta cDNA molecule. At least 2.5 million CDR3-containing paired-end reads were obtained from each sample. First-strand cDNA was synthesized from all RNA with the Mint cDNA synthesis kit, primed by a TRBC-specific oligonucleotide. Following uracil-DNA glycosylase treatment, all cDNA underwent a first 18-cycle PCR with the universal primers M1SS and BC2_uni_R. From the authors' description of their analysis: Each sample was normalized by randomly selecting 1 million high-quality reads, each carrying a distinct molecular identifier. Reads with shared molecular identifiers were discarded instead of being binned into consensus sequences. CDR3 identification, clonotype clustering and error correction used MiTCR with a Q25 quality threshold and the strictest error-elimination algorithm. A nonparametric unseen species model with Euler transformation was used to estimate a lower bound on total TCR beta diversity. TCRdb passed the public sequencing reads through fastp at Q25 and MiXCR, retaining productive beta sequences. A single entry per CDR3 protein holds the most common genes and DNA from its merged rows. The authors' filters were not applied to this entry. Counted in this sample were hundreds of thousands of distinct CDR3 sequences; roughly 21% of them appeared once. The ten largest make up roughly 3.6% of the sample.

Taken from cysteine to phenylalanine, the CDR3 has 16 residues. Solely the CDR3 DNA is kept, with 48 bases framed from the first base. CDR1 and CDR2, looked up from the germline V gene (reference sequence), are LNHDA and SQIVND. This record belongs to a study of blood T cells in healthy people across ages (dated by TCRdb to between 2014 and 2016). With respect to the entire study: Template switching captured roughly one uniquely barcoded TCR beta cDNA molecule per two T cells in model experiments. The study measured age-related changes in TCR beta repertoire diversity using deep sequencing normalized with unique cDNA molecular identifiers. The donors were split into four age groups: young (average 16 years), middle-aged (39), aged (approximately 60) and long-lived (approximately 89). To avoid experimental bias, donors of different ages were spread randomly across the sequencing lanes. Two additional independent replicas of 1 million unique cDNA reads from the same blood draw were analyzed for two donors (one aged 18 to 30 and one aged 80 or older). Summary of the overall study and its limitations: Bulk unsorted PBMC profiling prevented conclusive comparison of naive and antigen-experienced compartments. Compared with the aged group, more naive CD4+ T cells, fewer expanded clones and increased TCR diversity were shown by the long-lived group, suggesting age selection. Observed TCR beta diversity correlated strongly with the percentage of naive T cells measured by flow cytometry. Observed TCR beta diversity per million T cells fell roughly linearly with age, and a significant reduction was already apparent by age around 40. Estimates of total diversity based on one million sequenced T cells were regarded as lower bounds and as underestimates. Donor CMV infection status was unknown, potentially confounding age-related changes in expanded clonotypes.

Donors were a few dozen systemically healthy Caucasian individuals from Russia aged roughly 6 to 95 years. Roughly 10 milliliters of peripheral blood were collected from each donor into EDTA-treated Vacutainer tubes. Ficoll-Paque density-gradient centrifugation was used to isolate PBMCs, with at least 6 million per sample. Total RNA, at least 5 micrograms per sample, was extracted from PBMCs with Trizol reagent. For every donor, flow cytometry on a PBMC aliquot measured the percentage of naive CD45RAhigh/CD27high T cells. Sequencing input: blood. The sequence links TRBV19 to TRBJ2-5, and 14 junction bases match TRBD2. Judging by the DNA end, TRBJ2-1 fits better; the J call may be wrong. The TCR was taken from a man aged 70 or older in good health. The CDR3 region has the sequence CASSIGTSGRPIGQFF. DNA sequence: TGTGCCAGTAGTATCGGGACTAGCGGGAGACCCATCGGGCAGTTCTTC.